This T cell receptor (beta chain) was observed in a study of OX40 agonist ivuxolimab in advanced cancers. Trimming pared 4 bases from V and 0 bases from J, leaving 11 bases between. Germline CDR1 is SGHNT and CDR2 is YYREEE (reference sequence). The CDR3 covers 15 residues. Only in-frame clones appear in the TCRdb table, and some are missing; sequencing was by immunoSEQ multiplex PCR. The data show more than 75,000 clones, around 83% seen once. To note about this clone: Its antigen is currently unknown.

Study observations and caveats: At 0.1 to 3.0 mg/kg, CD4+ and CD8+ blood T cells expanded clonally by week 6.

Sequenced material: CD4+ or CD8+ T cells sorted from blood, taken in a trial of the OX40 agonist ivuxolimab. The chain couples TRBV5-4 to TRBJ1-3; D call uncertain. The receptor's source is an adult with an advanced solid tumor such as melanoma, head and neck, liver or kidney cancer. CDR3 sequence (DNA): TGTGCCAGCAGCCCTGGCGGGAGCTCTGGAAACACCATATATTTT. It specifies CASSPGGSSGNTIYF.